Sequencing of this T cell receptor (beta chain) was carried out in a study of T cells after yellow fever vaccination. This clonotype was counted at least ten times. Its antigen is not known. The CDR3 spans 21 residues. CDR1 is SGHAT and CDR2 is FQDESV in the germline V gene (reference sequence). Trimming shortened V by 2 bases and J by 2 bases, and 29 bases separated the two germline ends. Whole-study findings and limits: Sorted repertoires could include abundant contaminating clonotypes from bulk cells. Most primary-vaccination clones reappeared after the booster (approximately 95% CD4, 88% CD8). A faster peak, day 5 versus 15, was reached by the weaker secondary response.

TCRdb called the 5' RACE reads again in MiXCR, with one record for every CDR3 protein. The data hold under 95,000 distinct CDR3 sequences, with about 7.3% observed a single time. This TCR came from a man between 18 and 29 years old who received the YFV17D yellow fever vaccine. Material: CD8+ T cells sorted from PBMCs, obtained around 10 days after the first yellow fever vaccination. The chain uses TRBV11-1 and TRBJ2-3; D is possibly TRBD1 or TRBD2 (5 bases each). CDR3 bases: TGTGCCAGCAGCTTACTGAGTACTGGTGGAGGCGGTTTAGGGACCACAGATACGCAGTATTTT. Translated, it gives CASSLLSTGGGGLGTTDTQYF. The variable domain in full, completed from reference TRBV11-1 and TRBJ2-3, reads EAEVAQSPRYKITEKSQAVAFWCDPISGHATLYWYRQILGQGPELLVQFQDESVVDDSQLPKDRFSAERLKGVDSTLKIQPAELGDSAMYLCASSLLSTGGGGLGTTDTQYFGPGTRLTVL.